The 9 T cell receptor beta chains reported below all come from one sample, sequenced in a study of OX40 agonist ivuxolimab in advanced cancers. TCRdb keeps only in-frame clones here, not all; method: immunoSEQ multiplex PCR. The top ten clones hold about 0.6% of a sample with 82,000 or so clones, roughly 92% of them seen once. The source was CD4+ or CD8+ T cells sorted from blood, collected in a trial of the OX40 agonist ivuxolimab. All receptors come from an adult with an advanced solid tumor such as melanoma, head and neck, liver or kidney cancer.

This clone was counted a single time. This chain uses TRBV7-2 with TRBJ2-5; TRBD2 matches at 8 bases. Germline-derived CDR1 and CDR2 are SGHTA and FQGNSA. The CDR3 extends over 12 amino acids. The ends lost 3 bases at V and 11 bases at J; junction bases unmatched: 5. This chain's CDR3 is CASSFALAEQYF. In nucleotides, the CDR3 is TGTGCCAGCAGCTTTGCACTAGCGGAGCAGTACTTC.

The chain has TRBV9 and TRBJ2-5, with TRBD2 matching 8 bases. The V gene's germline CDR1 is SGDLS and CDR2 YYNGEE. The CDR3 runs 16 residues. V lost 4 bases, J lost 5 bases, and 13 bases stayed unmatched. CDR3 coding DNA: TGTGCCAGCAGCCCAAATAGCGGGGACCCGGCGGAGACCCAGTACTTC. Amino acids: CASSPNSGDPAETQYF.

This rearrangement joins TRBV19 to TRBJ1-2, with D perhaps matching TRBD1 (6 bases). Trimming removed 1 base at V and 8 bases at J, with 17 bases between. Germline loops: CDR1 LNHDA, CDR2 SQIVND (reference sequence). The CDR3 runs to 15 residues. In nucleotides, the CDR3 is TGTGCCAGTAGTATAGCAGGGACATCGCATCAGGGCTACACCTTC. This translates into CASSIAGTSHQGYTF. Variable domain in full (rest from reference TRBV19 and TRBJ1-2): DGGITQSPKYLFRKEGQNVTLSCEQNLNHDAMYWYRQDPGQGLRLIYYSQIVNDFQKGDIAEGYSVSREKKESFPLTVTSAQKNPTAFYLCASSIAGTSHQGYTFGSGTRLTVV.

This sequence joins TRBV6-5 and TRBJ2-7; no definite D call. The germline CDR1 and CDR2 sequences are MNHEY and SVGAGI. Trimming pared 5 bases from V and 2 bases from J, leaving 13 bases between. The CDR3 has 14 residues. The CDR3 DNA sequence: TGTGCCAGCAGTAAATCCTATGGCCCCTACGAGCAGTACTTC. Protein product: CASSKSYGPYEQYF.

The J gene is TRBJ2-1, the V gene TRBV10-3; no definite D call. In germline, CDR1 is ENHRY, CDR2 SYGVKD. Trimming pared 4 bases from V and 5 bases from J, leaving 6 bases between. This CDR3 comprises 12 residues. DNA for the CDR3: TGTGCCATCAGTGGTTGGAACAATGAGCAGTTCTTC. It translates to CAISGWNNEQFF.

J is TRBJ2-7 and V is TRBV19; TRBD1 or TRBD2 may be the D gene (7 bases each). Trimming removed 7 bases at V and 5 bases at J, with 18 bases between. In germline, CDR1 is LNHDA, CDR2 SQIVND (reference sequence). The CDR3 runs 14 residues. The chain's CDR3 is CASNPTGTTDEQYF. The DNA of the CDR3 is TGTGCCAGTAACCCGACAGGGACTACCGACGAGCAGTACTTC.

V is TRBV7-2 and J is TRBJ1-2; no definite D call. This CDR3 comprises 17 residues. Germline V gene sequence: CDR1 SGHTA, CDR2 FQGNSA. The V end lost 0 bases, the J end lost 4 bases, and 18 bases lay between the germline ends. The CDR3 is CASSLARVGSLGYGYTF. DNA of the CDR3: TGTGCCAGCAGCTTAGCGCGGGTGGGCAGCTTGGGCTATGGCTACACCTTC.

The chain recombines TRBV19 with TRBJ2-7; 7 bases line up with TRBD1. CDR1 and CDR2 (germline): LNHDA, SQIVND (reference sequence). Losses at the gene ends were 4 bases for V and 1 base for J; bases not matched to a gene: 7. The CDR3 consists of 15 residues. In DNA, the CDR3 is TGTGCCAGTAGTAGAGGGGACAGCGAGTCCTACGAGCAGTACTTC. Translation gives CASSRGDSESYEQYF.

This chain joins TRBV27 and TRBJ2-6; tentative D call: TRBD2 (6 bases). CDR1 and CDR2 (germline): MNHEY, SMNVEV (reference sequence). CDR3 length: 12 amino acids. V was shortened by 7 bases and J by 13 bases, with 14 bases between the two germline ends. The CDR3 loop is CASTGRSEVLTF. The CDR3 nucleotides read TGTGCCAGCACAGGGAGGTCAGAGGTCCTGACTTTC.